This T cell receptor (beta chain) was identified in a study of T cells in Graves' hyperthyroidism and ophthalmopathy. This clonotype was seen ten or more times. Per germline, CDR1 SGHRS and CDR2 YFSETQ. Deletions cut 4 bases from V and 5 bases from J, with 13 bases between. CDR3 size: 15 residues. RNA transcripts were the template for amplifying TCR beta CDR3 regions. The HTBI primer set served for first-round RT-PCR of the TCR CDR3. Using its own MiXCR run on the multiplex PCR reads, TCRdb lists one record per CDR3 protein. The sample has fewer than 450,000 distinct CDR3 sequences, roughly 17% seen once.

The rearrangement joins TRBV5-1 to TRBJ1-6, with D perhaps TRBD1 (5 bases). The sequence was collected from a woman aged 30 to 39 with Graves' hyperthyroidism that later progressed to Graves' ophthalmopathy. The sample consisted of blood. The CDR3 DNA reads TGCGCCAGCAGCCAAAGCGGGGGGGATAATTCACCCCTCCACTTT. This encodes CASSQSGGDNSPLHF.